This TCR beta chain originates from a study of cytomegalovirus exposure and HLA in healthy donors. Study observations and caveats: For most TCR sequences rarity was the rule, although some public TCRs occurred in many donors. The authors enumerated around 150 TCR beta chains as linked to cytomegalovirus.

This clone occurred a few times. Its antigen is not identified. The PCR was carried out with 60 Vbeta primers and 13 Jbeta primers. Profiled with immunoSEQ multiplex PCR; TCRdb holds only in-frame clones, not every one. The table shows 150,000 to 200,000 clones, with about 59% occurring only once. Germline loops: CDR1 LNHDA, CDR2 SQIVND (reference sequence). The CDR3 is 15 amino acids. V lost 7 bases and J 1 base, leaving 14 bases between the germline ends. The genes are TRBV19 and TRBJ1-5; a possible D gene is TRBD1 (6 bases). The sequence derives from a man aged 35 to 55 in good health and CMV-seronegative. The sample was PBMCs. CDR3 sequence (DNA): TGTGCCAGTAAGGATCAGGGGATGAGCAATCAGCCCCAGCATTTT. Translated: CASKDQGMSNQPQHF.